This record looks at one TCR beta chain sequence and its context. Antigen unknown. Collection occurred without any documented infections or immune events in donors. These data originate in a study of identifying expanded T cells in peripheral blood. Sequencing used immunoSEQ multiplex PCR; TCRdb keeps in-frame clones, though not all of them. Here the sample spans around 81,000 clones, roughly 85% being singletons. Study-level points and caveats: Clone count variance between roughly two-week samples rose with total template count. Approximately 1.1 clones differed between technical replicates, versus about 17 and 20 over time.

The sequenced sample consisted of blood. This receptor was identified in a person aged 18-69 years in good health.

For the CDR3, the DNA is TGTGCCAGCACCACCTACTATGGAGGAGGAGGCTACACCTTC. This codes for CASTTYYGGGGYTF. V gene TRBV7-2 combines with J gene TRBJ1-2; D remains ambiguous. The CDR3 sequence is 14 residues long. V dropped 7 bases and J dropped 8 bases, with 20 bases sitting between them. Germline V CDR1 and CDR2: SGHTA, FQGNSA.